This T cell receptor (beta chain) was captured in a study of T cell responses to AZD1222 COVID-19 vaccine. The table came from immunoSEQ multiplex PCR; TCRdb's copy has only in-frame clones and leaves some out. The sample lists about 99,000 clones; around nine tenths were seen once. General observations from the study: Baseline serology detected seropositivity in only 5 or 6 AZD1222 recipients. Reportedly, nearly half of unique spike TCRs recognized epitopes outside B.1.351/B.1.1.7 mutations. Donors, mostly white British, included more females; clonal diversity was possibly underestimated.

In regard to this clone: The antigen is unknown.

Per the germline V gene, CDR1 is LGHDT and CDR2 is YNNKEL (reference sequence). The ends were cut back, 1 base at V and 0 bases at J, with 7 bases in the middle. This CDR3 has 15 residues. The TCR originated in an adult in good health. The chain carries TRBV3-1 (or the pseudogene TRBV3-2) and TRBJ2-1, with D maybe TRBD2 (5 bases). The sample in question was peripheral blood, obtained on day 0 of AZD1222 vaccination. The CDR3 DNA is TGTGCCAGCAGCCAAGGGACTCGCTCCTACAATGAGCAGTTCTTC. Translation gives CASSQGTRSYNEQFF.